These 8 T cell receptor beta chains came from one sample sequenced in a study of PD-1 blockade in classical Hodgkin lymphoma. Time point denoted: cycle 4 day 1 (C4D1), after less than seven weeks of nivolumab. After autologous stem cell transplantation all patients relapsed, and prior brentuximab vedotin exposure differed between cohorts. Assay: immunoSEQ multiplex PCR; the TCRdb copy retains only in-frame clones and omits some. The data show 100,000 or so clones, with about 92% seen just once and roughly 2% held by the top ten. The source material was peripheral blood mononuclear cells (PBMCs), sampled before the fourth cycle of nivolumab. These receptors were obtained from a human donor with classical Hodgkin lymphoma.

The chain has TRBV28 and TRBJ1-1; TRBD1 might be the D (6 bases). The CDR3 loop spans 14 amino acids. The germline V and J ends were trimmed by 6 bases and 4 bases, with 15 bases remaining between them. CDR1 and CDR2 from the germline V gene are MDHEN and SYDVKM. The DNA for the CDR3 is TGTGCCAGCAGGGGTTCAGGGGAACTCACTGAAGCTTTCTTT. It translates to CASRGSGELTEAFF.

The sample holds one count of this clone. This chain uses TRBV5-1 with TRBJ2-7, with 9 bases that match TRBD2. The germline V gene encodes CDR1 SGHRS and CDR2 YFSETQ. The CDR3 covers 17 residues. With 0 bases clipped from V and 0 bases from J, the junction kept 7 bases outside the gene matches. The chain's CDR3 is CASSLGLAGISSYEQYF. CDR3 coding DNA: TGCGCCAGCAGCTTGGGGCTAGCGGGGATTAGCTCCTACGAGCAGTACTTC.

The CDR3 sequence: CASTRDYNEQFF. The DNA for the CDR3 is TGTGCCAGCACCAGGGACTACAATGAGCAGTTCTTC. V is TRBV7-2 and J is TRBJ2-1; tentative D call: TRBD1 (5 bases). In germline, CDR1 is SGHTA, CDR2 FQGNSA. This CDR3 contains 12 residues. The V gene lost 7 bases and the J gene lost 3 bases, with 7 bases spanning the gap.

This sequence joins TRBV29-1 and TRBJ1-1, with D perhaps matching TRBD1 (6 bases). CDR3 length: 13 amino acids. Germline values: CDR1 SQVTM, CDR2 ANQGSEA. Deletions cut 4 bases from V and 4 bases from J, with 13 bases between. The CDR3 region is CSVAKGGTTEAFF. Written as DNA, the CDR3 is TGCAGCGTTGCAAAGGGGGGTACCACTGAAGCTTTCTTT.

The chain recombines TRBV28 with TRBJ1-5; no definite D call. The CDR3 runs 14 residues. V lost 6 bases and J 5 bases, leaving 14 bases between the germline ends. CDR1 is MDHEN, CDR2 SYDVKM, per germline. The CDR3 coding sequence is TGTGCCAGCAGCCCCCGGCGGAGGGATCAGCCCCAGCATTTT. Translation: CASSPRRRDQPQHF.

J is TRBJ1-1 and V is TRBV10-3; 9 nucleotides match TRBD1. The junction had 3 bases not matched to a gene; V was cut back by 6 bases and J by 7 bases. The CDR3 has 12 residues. The germline gives CDR1 ENHRY, CDR2 SYGVKD. In DNA, the CDR3 is TGTGCCATCAGGACAGGGGGGGGTGAAGCTTTCTTT. Encoded protein: CAIRTGGGEAFF.

The chain joins TRBV29-1 to TRBJ1-2; D unclear. The CDR3 covers 15 residues. Germline-derived CDR1 and CDR2 are SQVTM and ANQGSEA. The germline V and J ends were trimmed by 2 bases and 4 bases, with 17 bases remaining between them. The CDR3: CSVERFTDYVYGYTF. In nucleotides, the CDR3 is TGCAGCGTTGAAAGGTTCACCGACTACGTCTATGGCTACACCTTC.

The genes are TRBV25-1 and TRBJ1-2, with TRBD1 matching over 8 bases. This CDR3 has 18 residues. CDR1 MGHDK and CDR2 SYGVNS come from the germline V gene. Trimming removed 7 bases from V and 11 bases from J; junction bases left unmatched: 27. The CDR3 DNA is TGTGCCAGCACCCCCAGTGGGGGCTACCGGGACAGGCATCGGAGGTACACCTTC. Translation: CASTPSGGYRDRHRRYTF.